This T cell receptor beta chain was observed in a study of T cell responses to AZD1222 COVID-19 vaccine. Study context: Second-dose recipients at about 4 or about 12 weeks were treated as one pooled group.

Produced via immunoSEQ multiplex PCR; TCRdb's table is partial and in-frame only. The sample lists 86,000 or so clones, about nine tenths seen once, with approximately 2.1% in the top ten. The germline V gene encodes CDR1 MGHRA and CDR2 YSYEKL. Trimming left V 4 bases short and J 14 bases short, with 23 bases between. The CDR3 is made up of 15 amino acids. Study results and caveats: Unmutated variant regions are reportedly the target of nearly half of TCRs that are spike-specific. With two AZD1222 doses given, Spike-specific TCR breadth and depth both rose. Donor demographics were predominantly white British with a female majority; clonal diversity may be underestimated.

As concerns this clone: Antigen unknown.

This receptor was identified in an adult in good health. The chain links TRBV4-1 to TRBJ2-2; no clear D. The starting material was peripheral blood, obtained on day 0 of AZD1222 vaccination. CDR3 nucleotide sequence: TGCGCCAGCAGCCCCCTGTTGGTGGAGAATACGGCACTGTTTTTT. Translating it yields CASSPLLVENTALFF.